One and the same sample provided the 21 T cell receptor beta chains below, sequenced in a study of T cell repertoires in cytomegalovirus infection. Their recognized antigens are unknown. TCRdb used MiXCR to reprocess the reads, holding one entry per CDR3 protein. The data show some 320,000 distinct CDR3 sequences, with 25% to 35% seen just once and 15% to 20% held by the top ten. Source: cultured PBMCs, taken from culture after CMV antigen stimulation. The receptors were gathered from a human donor in good health (CMV status not recorded). Some clones in this sample may be carry-over from other donors' samples.

This clonotype was counted a few times. This chain joins TRBV6-6 and TRBJ2-2; TRBD1 aligns across 7 bases. The CDR3 sequence is 15 residues long. The trim removed 6 bases at V and 1 base at J, leaving 5 bases unmatched. Germline V gene sequence: CDR1 MNHNY, CDR2 SVGAGI (reference sequence). The CDR3 DNA sequence: TGTGCCAGCAGCCCAGGACAGGAGAACACCGGGGAGCTGTTTTTT. This encodes CASSPGQENTGELFF.

This chain connects TRBV6-5 to TRBJ2-3, with 7 positions matching TRBD2. Germline CDR1 and CDR2: MNHEY and SVGAGI. The CDR3 runs to 15 residues. V shed 2 bases, J shed 8 bases, and the junction held 10 bases outside the gene matches. CDR3 residues: CASSYGAGLRGTQYF. Here the CDR3 DNA reads TGTGCCAGCAGTTACGGAGCGGGACTGCGGGGTACGCAGTATTTT.

This chain links TRBV6-1 with TRBJ1-2, with 11 bases fitting TRBD1. Per the germline V gene, CDR1 is MNHNS and CDR2 is SASEGT. Germline trimming cut 10 bases from V and 4 bases from J; bases unmatched to any gene: 11. The CDR3 loop spans 15 amino acids. CDR3 residues: CATHGVGTGGYGYTF. CDR3 in DNA: TGTGCCACCCACGGAGTTGGGACAGGGGGCTATGGCTACACCTTC.

The sample holds many counts of this clonotype. This CDR3 is CASSLGPATNEKLFF. As DNA, the CDR3 is TGTGCCAGCAGCTTAGGACCCGCAACTAATGAAAAACTGTTTTTT. The chain carries TRBV7-6 and TRBJ1-4; no reliable D call. This CDR3 spans 15 amino acids. Trimming removed 1 base at V and 0 bases at J, with 6 bases between. From germline, CDR1 is SGHVS and CDR2 FNYEAQ.

This clonotype is categorized as medium-sized. V gene TRBV7-2 combines with J gene TRBJ1-6; unclear D gene. Trimming removed 2 bases from V and 7 bases from J, with 9 bases in between. The germline gives CDR1 SGHTA, CDR2 FQGNSA. This CDR3 contains 14 residues. The CDR3 nucleotides are TGTGCCAGCAGCTTAAAACGGACGAATTCACCCCTCCACTTT. Translated: CASSLKRTNSPLHF. The whole variable domain, filled in from reference TRBV7-2 and TRBJ1-6, reads GAGVSQSPSNKVTEKGKDVELRCDPISGHTALYWYRQSLGQGLEFLIYFQGNSAPDKSGLPSDRFSAERTGGSVSTLTIQRTQQEDSAVYLCASSLKRTNSPLHFGNGTRLTVT.

The count of this clonotype is one. The chain uses TRBV5-1 and TRBJ2-5; D may match TRBD1 or TRBD2 (5 bases each). Deletions cut 1 base from V and 4 bases from J, with 14 bases between. Germline CDR1 SGHRS, CDR2 YFSETQ. CDR3 length: 15 residues. The CDR3 protein is CASSLPQGGRETQYF. Written as DNA, the CDR3 is TGCGCCAGCAGCTTGCCGCAGGGCGGGCGAGAGACCCAGTACTTC.

In its sample, this clonotype was seen a few times. The chain links TRBV25-1 to TRBJ1-1, with 7 bases aligning to TRBD1. After removal of 7 bases from V and 4 bases from J, the junction contained 12 bases not matched to a gene. CDR3 length: 15 amino acids. The germline CDR1 and CDR2 sequences are MGHDK and SYGVNS. Written as DNA, the CDR3 is TGTGCCAGCACCCGTAATAGGGGGCGCGGCACTGAAGCTTTCTTT. Its protein is CASTRNRGRGTEAFF.

This clonotype was detected only a few times. This chain links TRBV19 with TRBJ1-1, with a tentative D call TRBD1 (5 bases). Trimming removed 5 bases at V and 12 bases at J, with 16 bases between. Germline V gene sequence: CDR1 LNHDA, CDR2 SQIVND (reference sequence). This CDR3 comprises 12 residues. The CDR3 bases are TGTGCCAGTAGTGGTTATGAGAGGGGAACTTTCTTT. It codes for CASSGYERGTFF.

The rearrangement joins TRBV4-2 to TRBJ2-2, with 10 bases fitting TRBD1. Losses at the gene ends were 4 bases for V and 6 bases for J; bases not matched to a gene: 17. Germline V gene lookup returns CDR1 LGHNA and CDR2 YNFKEQ. The CDR3 loop spans 19 amino acids. CDR3 sequence: CASSRSSRTGGLYAGELFF. CDR3 DNA: TGTGCCAGCAGCCGAAGTAGCAGGACAGGGGGGTTGTATGCCGGGGAGCTGTTTTTT.

The V call is TRBV27, the J call TRBJ2-5; D may correspond to TRBD1 or TRBD2 (7 bases each). Germline V CDR1 and CDR2: MNHEY, SMNVEV (reference sequence). This CDR3 has 15 amino acids. The V gene lost 4 bases and the J gene lost 9 bases, with 21 bases spanning the gap. As DNA, the CDR3 is TGTGCCAGCAGTTACCGACAGGGAGGGATGCATCCCCAGTACTTC. Protein: CASSYRQGGMHPQYF.

In its sample, this clonotype was seen a few times. The chain couples TRBV7-2 to TRBJ2-3; 11 nucleotides agree with TRBD1. CDR3 length equals 16 residues. Germline V gene sequence: CDR1 SGHTA, CDR2 FQGNSA. Trimming at V came to 4 bases and at J to 1 base, leaving 4 bases not matched to a gene. The CDR3 DNA sequence: TGTGCCAGCAGCTCGGGACAGGGGGTTGGCACAGATACGCAGTATTTT. As protein: CASSSGQGVGTDTQYF.

The rearrangement joins TRBV12-3 or TRBV12-4 to TRBJ2-5, with D uncertain. CDR3 size: 12 residues. With 5 bases removed from V and 4 bases from J, the gap between germline ends came to 8 bases. The CDR3 coding sequence is TGTGCCAGCAGTGCTTTACGAGAGACCCAGTACTTC. Translating it yields CASSALRETQYF.

This chain links TRBV7-4 with TRBJ2-7, with D perhaps matching TRBD1 or TRBD2 (5 bases each). The CDR3 has 15 amino acids. The V end lost 5 bases, the J end lost 1 base, and 15 bases lay between the germline ends. Germline values: CDR1 SGHVT, CDR2 SQSDAQ. The CDR3 DNA follows: TGTGCCAGCAGCCTGCGAGGGGTGGGGTCCTACGAGCAGTACTTC. Translating it yields CASSLRGVGSYEQYF.

This clonotype was seen ten or more times. V gene TRBV19 combines with J gene TRBJ2-1, with TRBD2 as a possible D gene (7 bases). Germline lookup yields CDR1 LNHDA and CDR2 SQIVND (reference sequence). The CDR3 sequence is 19 residues long. V was clipped by 5 bases and J by 3 bases, with 26 bases between them. CDR3 region: CASSPYFEGGRKVYNEQFF. The DNA of the CDR3 is TGTGCCAGTAGTCCGTACTTCGAGGGGGGGAGAAAAGTCTACAATGAGCAGTTCTTC.

The chain uses TRBV6-1 and TRBJ2-3; unclear D gene. The germline V gene has CDR1 MNHNS and CDR2 SASEGT. The CDR3 is made up of 14 amino acids. The ends were cut back, 6 bases at V and 11 bases at J, with 21 bases in the middle. The CDR3 coding sequence is TGTGCCAGCAGCTACCCGGGCCCCTTCTTCAAGCAGTATTTT. It codes for CASSYPGPFFKQYF.

The chain links TRBV7-2 to TRBJ2-7, with 8 bases identical to TRBD1. Germline CDR1 reads SGHTA; CDR2 reads FQGNSA. The CDR3 runs to 13 residues. V was pared by 4 bases and J by 6 bases, with 5 bases of the junction left unmatched. As DNA, the CDR3 is TGTGCCAGCAGCTCACAGGGGGAGGCCGAGCAGTACTTC. The encoded protein is CASSSQGEAEQYF.

CDR3 sequence (DNA): TGTGCCAGCAGTCCCGTAACCAGAACCCGGGAGACCCAGTACTTC. Translated, it gives CASSPVTRTRETQYF. The J gene is TRBJ2-5, the V gene TRBV28, with D unclear. The CDR3 totals 15 residues. V lost 5 bases and J 5 bases, leaving 18 bases between the germline ends. Germline assignment: CDR1 MDHEN and CDR2 SYDVKM.

This clonotype came up a few times. In DNA form, the CDR3 reads TGTGCCAGCAGTGGACAGGGGTTCCGTGAAAAACTGTTTTTT. This translates into CASSGQGFREKLFF. This chain links TRBV12-3 or TRBV12-4 with TRBJ1-4, with 9 bases matching TRBD1. This CDR3 has 14 amino acids. V lost 5 bases and J lost 7; bases outside the gene matches: 5.

This chain uses TRBV20-1 with TRBJ1-6; D may be TRBD1 (6 bases). CDR3 length: 14 residues. The germline V and J ends were trimmed by 3 bases and 8 bases, with 14 bases remaining between them. Germline V gene sequence: CDR1 DFQATT, CDR2 SNEGSKA (reference sequence). The DNA of the CDR3 is TGCAGTGCTAGTCCTGGACAGAGGGATTCACCCCTCCACTTT. Protein: CSASPGQRDSPLHF.

A note on this clonotype: A read error may be the cause here, since a much bigger clone is one base away. The gene calls are TRBV5-5 and TRBJ1-1; D is ambiguous. The germline CDR1 and CDR2 sequences are SGHKS and YYEKEE (reference sequence). The CDR3 runs to 13 residues. V was pared by 4 bases and J by 0 bases, with 7 bases between. CDR3 sequence reads: CASSAEMNTEAFF. The CDR3 coding sequence is TGTGCCAGCAGCGCCGAGATGAACACTGAAGCTTTCTTT.

This chain uses TRBV20-1 with TRBJ1-5; no clear D. Germline CDR1 DFQATT, CDR2 SNEGSKA (reference sequence). The CDR3 is 15 residues long. V was clipped by 4 bases and J by 0 bases, with 13 bases between them. The CDR3 coding sequence is TGCAGTGCTAAACTGCCGGGCGGTAGCAATCAGCCCCAGCATTTT. Residues: CSAKLPGGSNQPQHF.